This T cell receptor (beta chain) originates from a study of blood T cell repertoires in COVID-19. The overall study: Both acute and convalescent COVID-19 samples were obtained from the United States, Italy and Spain. PBMCs, B-cell-depleted T cells, or T cells provided the cDNA or gDNA that made up the material.

The CDR3 sequence is 14 residues long. Between the trimmed V and J ends, which lost 2 bases and 9 bases, there was a span of 14 bases. The V gene's germline CDR1 is SGHTA and CDR2 FQGNSA. In the authors' workflow: By means of reference gene primer amplification, nucleated cell counts were estimated. Generated by immunoSEQ multiplex PCR, the TCRdb table keeps only in-frame clones and is missing some. Clone size and V and J calls were adopted from that table, with D and trimming inferred from the DNA. The table includes roughly 59,000 clones, more than 60% detected once. The sequencing sample was made of peripheral blood. The clonotype was recovered from a human donor in a cohort sampled during active COVID-19. The chain carries TRBV7-2 and TRBJ2-1, with a weak D call TRBD2 (5 bases). The CDR3: CASSLNRGRREQFF. DNA of the CDR3: TGTGCCAGCAGCTTAAATCGCGGGCGGCGTGAGCAGTTCTTC.